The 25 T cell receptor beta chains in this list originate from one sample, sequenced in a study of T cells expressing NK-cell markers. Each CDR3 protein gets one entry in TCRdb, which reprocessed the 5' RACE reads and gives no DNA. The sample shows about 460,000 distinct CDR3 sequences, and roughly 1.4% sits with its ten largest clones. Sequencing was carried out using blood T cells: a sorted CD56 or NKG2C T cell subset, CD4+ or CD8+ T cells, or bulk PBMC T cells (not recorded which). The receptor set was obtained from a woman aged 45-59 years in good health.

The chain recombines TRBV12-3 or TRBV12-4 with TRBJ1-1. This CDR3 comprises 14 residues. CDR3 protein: CASIRRRVDTEAFF.

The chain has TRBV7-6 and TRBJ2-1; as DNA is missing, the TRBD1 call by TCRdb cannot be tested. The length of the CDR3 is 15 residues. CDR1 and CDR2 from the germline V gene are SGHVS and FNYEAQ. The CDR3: CASSSTGGGYNEQFF.

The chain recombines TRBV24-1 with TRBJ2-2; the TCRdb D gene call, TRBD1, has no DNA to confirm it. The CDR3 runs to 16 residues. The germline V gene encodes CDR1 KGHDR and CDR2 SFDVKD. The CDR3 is CATSDLRGGEIGELFF.

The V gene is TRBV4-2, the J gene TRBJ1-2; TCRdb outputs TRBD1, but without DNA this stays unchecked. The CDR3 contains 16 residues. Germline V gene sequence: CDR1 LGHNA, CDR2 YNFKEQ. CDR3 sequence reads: CASSQDGTEHYYGYTF.

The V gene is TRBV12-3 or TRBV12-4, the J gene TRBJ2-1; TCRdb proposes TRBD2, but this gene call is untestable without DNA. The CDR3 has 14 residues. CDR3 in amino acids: CASVSGTSFDEQFF.

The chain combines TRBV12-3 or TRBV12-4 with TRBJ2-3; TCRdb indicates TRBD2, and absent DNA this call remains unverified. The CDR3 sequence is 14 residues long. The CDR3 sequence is CASNPSGGTDTQYF.

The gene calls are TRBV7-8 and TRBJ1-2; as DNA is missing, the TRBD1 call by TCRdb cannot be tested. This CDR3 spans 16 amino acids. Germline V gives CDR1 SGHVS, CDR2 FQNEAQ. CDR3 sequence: CASSLTLGGGGYGYTF.

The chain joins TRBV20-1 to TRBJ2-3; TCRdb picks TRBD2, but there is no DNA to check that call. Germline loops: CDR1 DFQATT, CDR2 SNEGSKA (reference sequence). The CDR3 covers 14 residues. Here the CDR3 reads CSSNPADSTDTQYF.

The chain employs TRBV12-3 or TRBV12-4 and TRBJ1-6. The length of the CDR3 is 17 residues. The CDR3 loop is CASSLGRGVTYNSPLHF.

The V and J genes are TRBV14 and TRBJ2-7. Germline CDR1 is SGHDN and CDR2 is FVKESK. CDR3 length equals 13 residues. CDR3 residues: CASSQAKSYEQYF.

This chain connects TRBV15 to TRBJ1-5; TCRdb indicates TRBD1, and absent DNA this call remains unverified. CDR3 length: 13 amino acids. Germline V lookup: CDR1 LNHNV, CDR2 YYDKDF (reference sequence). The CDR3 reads CATRGEFRQPQHF.

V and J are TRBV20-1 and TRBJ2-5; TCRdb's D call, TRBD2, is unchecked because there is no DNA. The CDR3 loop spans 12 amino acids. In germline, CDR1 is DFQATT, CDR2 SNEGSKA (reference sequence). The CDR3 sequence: CSATTSRETQYF.

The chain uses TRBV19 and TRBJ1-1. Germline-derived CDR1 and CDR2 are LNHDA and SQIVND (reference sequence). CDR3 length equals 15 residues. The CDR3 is CASTVDGGGNTEAFF. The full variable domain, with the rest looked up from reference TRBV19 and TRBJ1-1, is DGGITQSPKYLFRKEGQNVTLSCEQNLNHDAMYWYRQDPGQGLRLIYYSQIVNDFQKGDIAEGYSVSREKKESFPLTVTSAQKNPTAFYLCASTVDGGGNTEAFFGQGTRLTVV.

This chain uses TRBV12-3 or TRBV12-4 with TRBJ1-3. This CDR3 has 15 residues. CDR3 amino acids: CASSFQSGSGNTIYF.

CDR3 sequence: CSVEKDYPNEQFF. V is TRBV29-1 and J is TRBJ2-1; TCRdb's assignment of TRBD2 cannot be checked, as there is no DNA. CDR3 size: 13 residues. CDR1 and CDR2 from the germline V gene are SQVTM and ANQGSEA.

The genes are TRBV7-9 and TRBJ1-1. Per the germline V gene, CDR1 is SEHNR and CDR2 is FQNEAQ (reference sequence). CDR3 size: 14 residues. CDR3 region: CASSLDMGSSEAFF. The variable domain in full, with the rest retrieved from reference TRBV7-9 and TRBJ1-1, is DTGVSQNPRHKITKRGQNVTFRCDPISEHNRLYWYRQTLGQGPEFLTYFQNEAQLEKSRLLSDRFSAERPKGSFSTLEIQRTEQGDSAMYLCASSLDMGSSEAFFGQGTRLTVV.

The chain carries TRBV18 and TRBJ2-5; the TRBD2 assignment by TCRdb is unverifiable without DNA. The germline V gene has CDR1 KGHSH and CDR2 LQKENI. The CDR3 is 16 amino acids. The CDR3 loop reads CASSPGTSGIQETQYF.

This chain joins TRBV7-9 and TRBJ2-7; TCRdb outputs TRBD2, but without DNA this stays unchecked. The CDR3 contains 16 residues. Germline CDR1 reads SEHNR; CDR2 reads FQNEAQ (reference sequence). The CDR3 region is CASSWTSGRQPYEQYF. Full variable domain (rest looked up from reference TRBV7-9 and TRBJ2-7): DTGVSQNPRHKITKRGQNVTFRCDPISEHNRLYWYRQTLGQGPEFLTYFQNEAQLEKSRLLSDRFSAERPKGSFSTLEIQRTEQGDSAMYLCASSWTSGRQPYEQYFGPGTRLTVT.

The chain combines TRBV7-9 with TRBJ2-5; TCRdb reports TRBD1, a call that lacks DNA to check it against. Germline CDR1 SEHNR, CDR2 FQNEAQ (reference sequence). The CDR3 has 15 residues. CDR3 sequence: CASSLGDRYQETQYF.

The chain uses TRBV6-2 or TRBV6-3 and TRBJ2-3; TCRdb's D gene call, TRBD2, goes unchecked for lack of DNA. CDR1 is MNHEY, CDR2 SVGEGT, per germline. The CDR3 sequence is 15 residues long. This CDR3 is CASSPRGTVVDTQYF.

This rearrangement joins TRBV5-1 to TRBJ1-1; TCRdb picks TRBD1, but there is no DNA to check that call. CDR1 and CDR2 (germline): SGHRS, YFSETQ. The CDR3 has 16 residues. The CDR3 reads CASSGRPGQLNTEAFF.

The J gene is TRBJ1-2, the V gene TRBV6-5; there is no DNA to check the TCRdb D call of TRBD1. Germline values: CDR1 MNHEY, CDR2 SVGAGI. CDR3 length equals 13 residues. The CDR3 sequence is CASRQSRDAGYTF.

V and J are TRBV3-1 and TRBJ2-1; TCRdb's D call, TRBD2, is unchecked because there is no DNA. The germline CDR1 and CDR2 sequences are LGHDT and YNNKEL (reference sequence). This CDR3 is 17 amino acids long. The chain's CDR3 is CASSRSSGRAVYNEQFF.

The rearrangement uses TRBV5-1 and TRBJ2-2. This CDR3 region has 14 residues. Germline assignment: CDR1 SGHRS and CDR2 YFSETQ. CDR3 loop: CASSLAGATGELFF.

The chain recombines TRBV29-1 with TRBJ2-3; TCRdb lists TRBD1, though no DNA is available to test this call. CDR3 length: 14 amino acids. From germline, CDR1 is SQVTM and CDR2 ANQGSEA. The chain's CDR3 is CSVEPRGSTDTQYF.